This T cell receptor (beta chain) was sequenced for a study of PD-1 blockade in classical Hodgkin lymphoma. Study-wide points: In CD4+ cells, TCR diversity went up significantly by C4D1, but in CD8+ cells it did not. Nivolumab initiation under 1 year post-ASCT meant exclusion.

Every patient was affected by relapse after autologous stem cell transplantation, while exposure to brentuximab vedotin was not uniform. The patients, who had relapsed/refractory classical Hodgkin lymphoma, achieved best responses of complete response, partial response or progressive disease. A single count supports this clone. Its antigen remains unknown. Libraries were prepared by immunoSEQ multiplex PCR; TCRdb keeps only in-frame clonotypes and omits some of them. The sample lists about 13,000 clones; around 77% were seen once. The source was peripheral blood mononuclear cells (PBMCs), collected at baseline. This sequence originates from a human donor with classical Hodgkin lymphoma.

This CDR3 is CASSLGRISGNTIYF. The CDR3 DNA sequence: TGTGCCAGCAGCTTAGGCAGGATCTCTGGAAACACCATATATTTT. The chain combines TRBV7-6 with TRBJ1-3; no reliable D call. V was shortened by 1 base and J by 0 bases, with 7 bases between the two germline ends. Looked up from germline, CDR1 is SGHVS and CDR2 is FNYEAQ. This CDR3 comprises 15 residues.